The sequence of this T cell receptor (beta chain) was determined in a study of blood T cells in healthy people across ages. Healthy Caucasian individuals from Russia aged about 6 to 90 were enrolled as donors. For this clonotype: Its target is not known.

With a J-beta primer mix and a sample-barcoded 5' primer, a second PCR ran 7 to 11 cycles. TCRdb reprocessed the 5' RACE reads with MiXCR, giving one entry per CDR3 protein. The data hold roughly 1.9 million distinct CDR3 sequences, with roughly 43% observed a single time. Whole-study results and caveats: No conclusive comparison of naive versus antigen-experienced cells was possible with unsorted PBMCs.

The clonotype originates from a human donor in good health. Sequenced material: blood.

The CDR3 here is CASSQGTDLYNEQFF. The CDR3 DNA reads TGCGCCAGCAGCCAAGGGACAGACCTCTACAATGAGCAGTTCTTC. The chain is built from TRBV4-1 and TRBJ2-1, with D possibly matching TRBD1 (6 bases). The CDR3 has 15 amino acids. Trimming left V 1 base short and J 3 bases short, with 10 bases between. The germline CDR1 and CDR2 sequences are MGHRA and YSYEKL.